These 29 T cell receptor beta chains share one sample of origin, sequenced in a study of beta chain features in type 1 diabetes. What was sequenced were expressed TCRB transcripts, since all of the isolated RNA had been reverse transcribed. Some clones are missing from TCRdb's copy, which holds only in-frame ones; the method was immunoSEQ multiplex PCR. The profile shows 140,000 to 150,000 clones, 10% of them singletons. The sample consisted of naive CD4+ T cells from blood. Receptor source: a young man in good health.

This clone occurred many times. The chain links TRBV4-3 to TRBJ1-5; 7 bases are a match to TRBD1. The V segment lost 9 bases and the J segment 1 base; nucleotides outside the gene matches: 9. The germline V gene has CDR1 LGHNA and CDR2 YSLEER. The CDR3 is 15 amino acids. Written as DNA, the CDR3 is TGCGCCAGTAAAGACAGGGCTAACAGCAATCAGCCCCAGCATTTT. Translating it yields CASKDRANSNQPQHF.

The chain has TRBV30 and TRBJ2-3, with D maybe TRBD2 (5 bases). In germline, CDR1 is GTSNPN, CDR2 SVGIG (reference sequence). The V end was cut by 4 bases, the J end by 6 bases, with 11 bases between. The CDR3 runs 12 residues. The CDR3 loop reads CAWTRGGDTQYF. In nucleotides, the CDR3 is TGTGCCTGGACTCGAGGCGGGGATACGCAGTATTTT.

This clone was seen a handful of times. The V gene is TRBV5-1, the J gene TRBJ2-7; 8 bases line up with TRBD1. Per germline, CDR1 SGHRS and CDR2 YFSETQ. Trimming took 4 bases from V and 0 from J; bases not matched to a gene: 15. This CDR3 has 18 residues. CDR3 sequence (DNA): TGCGCCAGCAGCCTAACATCGACAGGGGCCACGAGCTCCTACGAGCAGTACTTC. Residues: CASSLTSTGATSSYEQYF.

This chain connects TRBV30 to TRBJ2-7; 10 bases map to TRBD2. V was clipped by 0 bases and J by 8 bases; unmatched bases: 7. The CDR3 length is 14 residues. Germline CDR1 is GTSNPN and CDR2 is SVGIG (reference sequence). The CDR3 sequence: CAWSVGSGGTKQYF. Here the CDR3 DNA reads TGTGCCTGGAGTGTAGGTAGCGGGGGGACCAAGCAGTACTTC.

This clone appeared many times. This chain joins TRBV10-3 and TRBJ2-5, with TRBD1 matching over 8 bases. Per germline, CDR1 ENHRY and CDR2 SYGVKD. CDR3 size: 13 residues. Trimming removed 8 bases from V and 4 bases from J; junction bases left unmatched: 6. CDR3 DNA sequence: TGTGCCATCGAGGACAGGGAGGCAGAGACCCAGTACTTC. It codes for CAIEDREAETQYF.

The J gene is TRBJ1-2, the V gene TRBV28; D uncertain. This CDR3 has 10 amino acids. Trimming removed 8 bases from V and 10 bases from J, with 11 bases in between. CDR1 is MDHEN and CDR2 is SYDVKM in the germline V gene. The CDR3 sequence: CASGLYVYTF. The CDR3 region has the DNA TGTGCCAGCGGGCTTTACGTCTACACCTTC.

This clone was recorded a few times. The rearrangement joins TRBV25-1 to TRBJ2-6; D is possibly TRBD2 (6 bases). Germline loops: CDR1 MGHDK, CDR2 SYGVNS. This CDR3 is 18 amino acids long. Trimming pared 4 bases from V and 2 bases from J, leaving 18 bases between. Written as DNA, the CDR3 is TGTGCCAGCAGTGGGTGGGGGGTTGCATTCCCTGGGGCCAACGTCCTGACTTTC. Its protein is CASSGWGVAFPGANVLTF.

Only a few counts were recorded for this clone. The rearrangement uses TRBV10-3 and TRBJ2-7, with 7 bases lining up with TRBD1. The ends lost 9 bases at V and 6 bases at J; junction bases unmatched: 17. Looked up from germline, CDR1 is ENHRY and CDR2 is SYGVKD. CDR3 length: 15 amino acids. The CDR3 DNA reads TGTGCCATGAGCCGGGACAGTACGGATTTTAGCGAGCAGTACTTC. Translation gives CAMSRDSTDFSEQYF.

In its sample, this clone was seen a few times. This chain joins TRBV7-9 and TRBJ2-7; possibly TRBD1 for D (6 bases). The CDR3 is 14 amino acids. Germline-derived CDR1 and CDR2 are SEHNR and FQNEAQ (reference sequence). V dropped 6 bases and J dropped 6 bases, with 18 bases sitting between them. For the CDR3, the DNA is TGTGCCAGCAGGGTAGGGGGAGTAAGTGGCGAGCAGTACTTC. It codes for CASRVGGVSGEQYF.

The V call is TRBV5-4, the J call TRBJ2-5; 10 bases fit TRBD1. The end of the DNA is better explained by TRBJ2-7, so the J call may be wrong. Germline CDR1 SGHNT, CDR2 YYREEE (reference sequence). This CDR3 is built from 15 residues. The CDR3 bases are TGTGCCAGCAGTTCCACGGGACAGGGGAACTACGAGCAGTACTTC. It encodes CASSSTGQGNYEQYF.

This sequence joins TRBV18 and TRBJ1-6; 8 bases match TRBD1. The V gene's germline CDR1 is KGHSH and CDR2 LQKENI. CDR3 length: 16 residues. J was trimmed by 6 bases and V by 3 bases; bases with no gene match: 7. DNA for the CDR3: TGTGCCAGCTCACCCTGGACAGGGAGCGGTAATTCACCCCTCCACTTT. Its protein is CASSPWTGSGNSPLHF. Looking up the rest from reference TRBV18 and TRBJ1-6 gives the full variable domain: NAGVMQNPRHLVRRRGQEARLRCSPMKGHSHVYWYRQLPEEGLKFMVYLQKENIIDESGMPKERFSAEFPKEGPSILRIQQVVRGDSAAYFCASSPWTGSGNSPLHFGNGTRLTVT.

This clone turned up a few times. This chain connects TRBV18 to TRBJ2-7, with 7 bases identical to TRBD1. Per the germline V gene, CDR1 is KGHSH and CDR2 is LQKENI. The CDR3 is made up of 15 amino acids. V gave up 4 bases and J gave up 0 bases; unmatched junction bases: 6. CDR3 sequence: CASSLTGAISYEQYF. The CDR3 DNA reads as TGTGCCAGCTCACTAACAGGGGCAATCTCCTACGAGCAGTACTTC.

This clone was observed many times. The gene calls are TRBV18 and TRBJ2-7; TRBD2 aligns across 7 bases. CDR1 is KGHSH, CDR2 LQKENI, per germline. This CDR3 is 14 amino acids long. V was pared by 5 bases and J by 0 bases, with 4 bases of the junction left unmatched. The CDR3 DNA reads TGTGCCAGCTCAGATGGGACTATCTCCTACGAGCAGTACTTC. It specifies CASSDGTISYEQYF.

The J gene is TRBJ2-7, the V gene TRBV7-2; 14 positions agree with TRBD2. With V trimmed by 4 bases and J by 6 bases, 2 bases remained unmatched. Germline V gives CDR1 SGHTA, CDR2 FQGNSA. This CDR3 has 14 residues. CDR3 DNA sequence: TGTGCCAGCAGCTATGGACTAGCGGGAGGCGAGCAGTACTTC. Translation gives CASSYGLAGGEQYF.

This clone was detected a few times. This sequence joins TRBV4-1 and TRBJ2-4; TRBD1 aligns across 10 bases. The CDR3 is made up of 20 amino acids. V was pared by 1 base and J by 1 base, with 13 bases of the junction left unmatched. Germline V gene lookup returns CDR1 MGHRA and CDR2 YSYEKL. The CDR3 here is CASSQGGVTGGSGAKNIQYF. In nucleotides, the CDR3 is TGCGCCAGCAGCCAAGGCGGGGTGACAGGGGGCAGCGGGGCCAAAAACATTCAGTACTTC.

The V and J genes are TRBV4-1 and TRBJ1-6, with 12 bases aligning to TRBD1. From germline, CDR1 is MGHRA and CDR2 YSYEKL. The CDR3 totals 22 residues. V dropped 2 bases and J dropped 3; count of bases not matched to a gene: 17. The CDR3 loop is CASSQQNFEGQGAIFYNSPLHF. The CDR3, as DNA: TGCGCCAGCAGCCAACAGAACTTCGAGGGACAGGGGGCGATTTTCTATAATTCACCCCTCCACTTT.

This chain connects TRBV6-5 to TRBJ2-1; 7 nucleotides line up with TRBD1. The germline CDR1 and CDR2 sequences are MNHEY and SVGAGI. This CDR3 has 12 residues. J was trimmed by 13 bases and V by 6 bases; bases with no gene match: 9. This CDR3 reads CASSGDRVLQFF. In DNA form, the CDR3 reads TGTGCCAGCAGCGGAGACAGGGTCCTTCAGTTCTTC.

The rearrangement links TRBV7-2 to TRBJ2-1; D may be TRBD2 (5 bases). This CDR3 spans 13 amino acids. V lost 0 bases, J lost 7 bases, and 7 bases lay in between. Looked up from germline, CDR1 is SGHTA and CDR2 is FQGNSA. This CDR3 reads CASSLARENEQFF. As DNA, the CDR3 is TGTGCCAGCAGCTTAGCGAGGGAGAATGAGCAGTTCTTC.

The chain has TRBV28 and TRBJ1-5; 8 bases map to TRBD1. Germline trimming cut 5 bases from V and 6 bases from J; bases unmatched to any gene: 6. Germline V CDR1 and CDR2: MDHEN, SYDVKM. The CDR3 consists of 14 residues. CDR3 nucleotides: TGTGCCAGCAGTACCGGGACAGGAGGTCAGCCCCAGCATTTT. Translation gives CASSTGTGGQPQHF.

This clone has just a few counts. This chain uses TRBV9 with TRBJ2-2; TRBD2 matches at 12 bases. CDR3 length: 16 residues. Germline CDR1 reads SGDLS; CDR2 reads YYNGEE. V lost 3 bases and J lost 5; bases outside the gene matches: 5. CDR3 loop: CASSGLAGGLTGELFF. The CDR3 coding sequence is TGTGCCAGCAGCGGGCTAGCGGGGGGGCTGACCGGGGAGCTGTTTTTT.

The chain links TRBV6-6 to TRBJ1-2, with unresolved D. The CDR3 totals 12 residues. V was cut by 5 bases and J by 8 bases, with 12 bases left in between. Germline CDR1 reads MNHNY; CDR2 reads SVGAGI (reference sequence). The CDR3 nucleotides are TGTGCCAGCAGTCCTCCCCTAGAAGGCTACACCTTC. Encoded protein: CASSPPLEGYTF.

This clone appeared a few times. The chain combines TRBV5-4 with TRBJ2-2, with no clear D. CDR3 length equals 14 residues. CDR1 SGHNT and CDR2 YYREEE come from the germline V gene (reference sequence). V was clipped by 5 bases and J by 4 bases, with 12 bases between them. The CDR3 nucleotides read TGTGCCAGCAGTCCGAGCCCCGGCACCGGGGAGCTGTTTTTT. Translation: CASSPSPGTGELFF.

The J gene is TRBJ1-6, the V gene TRBV27; perhaps TRBD1 as D (6 bases). The CDR3 is made up of 15 amino acids. Germline V CDR1 and CDR2: MNHEY, SMNVEV (reference sequence). The V gene lost 8 bases and the J gene lost 0 bases, with 11 bases spanning the gap. CDR3 residues: CASRMGASYNSPLHF. The CDR3 DNA is TGTGCCAGCCGCATGGGGGCCTCCTATAATTCACCCCTCCACTTT.

A few counts support this clone. The chain employs TRBV19 and TRBJ1-1, with D possibly matching TRBD1 (6 bases). Trimming removed 11 bases at V and 10 bases at J, with 20 bases between. Germline assignment: CDR1 LNHDA and CDR2 SQIVND (reference sequence). The CDR3 has 12 residues. The CDR3 nucleotides are TGTGCCTCGGGGGGCAGGGATTCTAGAGCTTTCTTT. As protein: CASGGRDSRAFF.

The chain has TRBV4-1 and TRBJ1-1; D uncertain. This CDR3 has 15 residues. The V gene lost 4 bases and the J gene lost 8 bases, with 20 bases spanning the gap. Germline V gene lookup returns CDR1 MGHRA and CDR2 YSYEKL. CDR3 nucleotide sequence: TGCGCCAGCAGCCCCAATTCGGCAGGCCCTACCGAAGCTTTCTTT. This gives the protein CASSPNSAGPTEAFF.

The rearrangement links TRBV6-5 to TRBJ1-6; 8 bases agree with TRBD1. CDR1 is MNHEY and CDR2 is SVGAGI in the germline V gene. The length of the CDR3 is 15 residues. Germline trimming cut 6 bases from V and 4 bases from J; bases unmatched to any gene: 5. The CDR3 sequence: CASRSGGAYNSPLHF. As DNA, the CDR3 is TGTGCCAGCAGGTCAGGGGGCGCATATAATTCACCCCTCCACTTT.

The gene calls are TRBV11-2 and TRBJ2-7; 13 nucleotides align to TRBD2. V was clipped by 5 bases and J by 2 bases; unmatched bases: 0. The CDR3 runs to 14 residues. Germline loops: CDR1 SGHAT, CDR2 FQNNGV. The CDR3 sequence is CASSTSGGAYEQYF. The CDR3 bases are TGTGCCAGCAGCACTAGCGGGGGGGCCTACGAGCAGTACTTC.

The chain's CDR3 is CASSSEQGPYEQYF. The CDR3 region has the DNA TGTGCCAGCAGCTCGGAACAGGGACCCTACGAGCAGTACTTC. The chain carries TRBV7-2 and TRBJ2-7, with a tentative D call TRBD1 (6 bases). The CDR3 extends over 14 amino acids. Looked up from germline, CDR1 is SGHTA and CDR2 is FQGNSA. The ends were cut back, 4 bases at V and 2 bases at J, with 12 bases in the middle.

This clone occurred many times. This sequence joins TRBV7-2 and TRBJ1-5; no firm D call. V was clipped by 2 bases and J by 8 bases, with 13 bases between them. Germline lookup yields CDR1 SGHTA and CDR2 FQGNSA. The CDR3 loop spans 14 amino acids. The CDR3 reads CASSLRVGGEPQHF. CDR3 sequence (DNA): TGTGCCAGCAGCTTAAGGGTCGGAGGTGAGCCCCAGCATTTT.